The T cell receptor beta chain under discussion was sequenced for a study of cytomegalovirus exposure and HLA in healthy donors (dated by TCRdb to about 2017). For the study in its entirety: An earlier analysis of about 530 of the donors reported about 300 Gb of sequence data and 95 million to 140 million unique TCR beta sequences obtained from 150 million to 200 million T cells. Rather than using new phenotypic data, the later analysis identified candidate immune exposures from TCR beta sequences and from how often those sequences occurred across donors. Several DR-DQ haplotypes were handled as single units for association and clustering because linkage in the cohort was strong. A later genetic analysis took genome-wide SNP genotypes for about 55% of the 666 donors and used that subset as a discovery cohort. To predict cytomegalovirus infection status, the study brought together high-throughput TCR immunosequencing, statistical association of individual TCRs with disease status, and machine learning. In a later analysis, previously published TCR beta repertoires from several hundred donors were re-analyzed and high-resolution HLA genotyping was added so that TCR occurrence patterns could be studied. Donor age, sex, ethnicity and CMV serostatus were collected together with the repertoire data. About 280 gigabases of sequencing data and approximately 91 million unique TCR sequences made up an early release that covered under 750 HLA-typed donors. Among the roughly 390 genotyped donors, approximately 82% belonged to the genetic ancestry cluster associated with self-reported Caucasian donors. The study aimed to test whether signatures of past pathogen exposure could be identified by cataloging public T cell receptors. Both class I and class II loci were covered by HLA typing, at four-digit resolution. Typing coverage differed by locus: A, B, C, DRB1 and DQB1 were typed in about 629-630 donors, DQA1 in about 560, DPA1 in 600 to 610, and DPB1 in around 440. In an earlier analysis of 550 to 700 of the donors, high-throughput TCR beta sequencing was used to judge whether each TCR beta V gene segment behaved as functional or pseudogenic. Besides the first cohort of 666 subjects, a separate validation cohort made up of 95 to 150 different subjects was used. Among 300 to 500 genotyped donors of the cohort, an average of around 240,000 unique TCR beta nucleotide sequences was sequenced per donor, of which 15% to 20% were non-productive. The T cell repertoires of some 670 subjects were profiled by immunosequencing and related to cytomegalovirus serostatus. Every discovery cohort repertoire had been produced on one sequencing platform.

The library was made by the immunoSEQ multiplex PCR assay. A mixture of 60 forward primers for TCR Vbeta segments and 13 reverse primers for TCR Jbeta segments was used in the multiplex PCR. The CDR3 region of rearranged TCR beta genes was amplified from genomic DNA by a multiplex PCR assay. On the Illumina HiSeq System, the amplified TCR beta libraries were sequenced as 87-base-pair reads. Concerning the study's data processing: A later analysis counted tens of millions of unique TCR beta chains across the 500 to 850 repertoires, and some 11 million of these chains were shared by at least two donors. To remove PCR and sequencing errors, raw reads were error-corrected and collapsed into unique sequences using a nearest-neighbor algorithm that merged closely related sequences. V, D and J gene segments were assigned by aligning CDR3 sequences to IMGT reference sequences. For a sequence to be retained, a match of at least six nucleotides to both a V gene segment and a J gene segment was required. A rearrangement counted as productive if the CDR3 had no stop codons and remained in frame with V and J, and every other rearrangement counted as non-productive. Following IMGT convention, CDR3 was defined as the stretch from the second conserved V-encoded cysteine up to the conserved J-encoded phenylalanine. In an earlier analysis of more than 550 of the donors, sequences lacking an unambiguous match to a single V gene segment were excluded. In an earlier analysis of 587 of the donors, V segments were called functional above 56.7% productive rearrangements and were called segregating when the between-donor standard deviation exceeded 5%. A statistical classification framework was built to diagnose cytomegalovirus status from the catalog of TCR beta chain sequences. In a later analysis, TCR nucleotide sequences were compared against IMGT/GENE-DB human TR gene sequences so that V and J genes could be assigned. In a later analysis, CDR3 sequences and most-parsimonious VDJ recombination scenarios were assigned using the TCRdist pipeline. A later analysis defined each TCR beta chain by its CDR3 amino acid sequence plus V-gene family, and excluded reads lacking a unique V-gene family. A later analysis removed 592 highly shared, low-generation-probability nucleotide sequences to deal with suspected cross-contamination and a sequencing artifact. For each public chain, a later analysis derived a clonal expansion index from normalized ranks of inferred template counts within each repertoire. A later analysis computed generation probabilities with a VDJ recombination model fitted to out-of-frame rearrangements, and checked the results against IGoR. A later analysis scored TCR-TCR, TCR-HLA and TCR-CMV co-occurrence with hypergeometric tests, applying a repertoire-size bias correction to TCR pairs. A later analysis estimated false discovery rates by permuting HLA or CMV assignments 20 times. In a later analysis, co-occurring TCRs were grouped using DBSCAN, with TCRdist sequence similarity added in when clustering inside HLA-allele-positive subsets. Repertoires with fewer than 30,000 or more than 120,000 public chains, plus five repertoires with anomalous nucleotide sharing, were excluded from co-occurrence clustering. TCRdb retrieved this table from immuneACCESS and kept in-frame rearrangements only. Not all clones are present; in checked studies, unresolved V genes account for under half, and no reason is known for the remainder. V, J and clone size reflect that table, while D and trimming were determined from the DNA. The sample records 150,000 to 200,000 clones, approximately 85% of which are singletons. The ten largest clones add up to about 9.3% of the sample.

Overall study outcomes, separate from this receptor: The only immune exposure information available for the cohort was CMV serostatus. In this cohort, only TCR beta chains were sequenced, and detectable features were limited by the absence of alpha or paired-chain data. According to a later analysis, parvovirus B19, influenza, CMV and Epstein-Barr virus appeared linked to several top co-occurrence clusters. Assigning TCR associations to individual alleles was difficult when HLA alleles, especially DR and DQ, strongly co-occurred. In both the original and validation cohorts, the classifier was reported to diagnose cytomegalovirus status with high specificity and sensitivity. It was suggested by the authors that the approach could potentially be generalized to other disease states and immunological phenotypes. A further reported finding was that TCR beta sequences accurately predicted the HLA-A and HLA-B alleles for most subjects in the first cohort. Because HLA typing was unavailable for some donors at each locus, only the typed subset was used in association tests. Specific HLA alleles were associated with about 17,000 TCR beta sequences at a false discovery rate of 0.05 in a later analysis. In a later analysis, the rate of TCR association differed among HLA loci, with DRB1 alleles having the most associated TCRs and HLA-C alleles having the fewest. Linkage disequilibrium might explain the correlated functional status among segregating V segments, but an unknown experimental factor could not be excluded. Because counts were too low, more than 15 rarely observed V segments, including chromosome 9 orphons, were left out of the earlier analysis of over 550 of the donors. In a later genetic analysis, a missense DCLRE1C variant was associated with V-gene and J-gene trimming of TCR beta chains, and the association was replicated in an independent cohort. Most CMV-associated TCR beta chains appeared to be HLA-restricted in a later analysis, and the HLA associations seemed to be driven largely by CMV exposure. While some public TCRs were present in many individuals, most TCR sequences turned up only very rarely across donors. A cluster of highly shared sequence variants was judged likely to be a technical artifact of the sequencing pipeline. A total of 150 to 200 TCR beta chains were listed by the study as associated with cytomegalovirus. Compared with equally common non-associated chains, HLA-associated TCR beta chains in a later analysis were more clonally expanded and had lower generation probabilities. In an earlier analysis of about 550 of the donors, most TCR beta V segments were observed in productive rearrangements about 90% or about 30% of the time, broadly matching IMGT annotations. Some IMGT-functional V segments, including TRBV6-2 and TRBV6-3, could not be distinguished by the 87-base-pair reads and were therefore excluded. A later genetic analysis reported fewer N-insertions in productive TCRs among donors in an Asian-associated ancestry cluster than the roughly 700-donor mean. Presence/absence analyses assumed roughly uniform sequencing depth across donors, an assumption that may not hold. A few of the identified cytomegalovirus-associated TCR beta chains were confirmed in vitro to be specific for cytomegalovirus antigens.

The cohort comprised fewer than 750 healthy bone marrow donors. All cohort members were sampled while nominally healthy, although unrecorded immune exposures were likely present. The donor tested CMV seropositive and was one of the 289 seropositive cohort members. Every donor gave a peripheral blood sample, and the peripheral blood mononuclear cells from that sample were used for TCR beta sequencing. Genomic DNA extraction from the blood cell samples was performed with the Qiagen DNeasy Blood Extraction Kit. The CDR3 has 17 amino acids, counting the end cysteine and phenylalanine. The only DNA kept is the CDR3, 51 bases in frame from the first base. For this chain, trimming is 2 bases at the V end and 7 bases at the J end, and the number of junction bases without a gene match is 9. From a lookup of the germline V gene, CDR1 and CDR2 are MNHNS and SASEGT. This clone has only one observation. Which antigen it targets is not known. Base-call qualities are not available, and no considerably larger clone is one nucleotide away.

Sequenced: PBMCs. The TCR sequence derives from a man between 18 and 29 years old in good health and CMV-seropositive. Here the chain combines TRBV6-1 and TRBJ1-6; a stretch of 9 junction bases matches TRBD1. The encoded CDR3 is CASSESFLTGGNSPLHF. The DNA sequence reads TGTGCCAGCAGTGAAAGTTTCCTGACAGGGGGGAATTCACCCCTCCACTTT.